The 21 T cell receptor beta chains reported below all come from one sample, sequenced in a study of post-analysis software for immune sequencing data. These receptors' targets are unknown. Study observations and caveats: Elevated frequency relative to controls characterized several TRBV segments in patients, TRBV5-6, TRBV5-1 and TRBV20-1 among them.

The authors incorporated unique molecular identifiers into the TCR beta cDNA libraries. TCRdb ran MiXCR on the PCR reads and lists one entry per CDR3 protein. The sample lists about 820,000 distinct CDR3 sequences; roughly 50% were seen once. The sequencing sample was made of blood. These TCRs come from a girl between 5 and 17 years old with multiple sclerosis.

The count of this clonotype is one. The chain carries TRBV7-3 and TRBJ1-2; 8 positions agree with TRBD1. This CDR3 is built from 16 residues. With V trimmed by 1 base and J by 5 bases, 9 bases remained unmatched. The V gene's germline CDR1 is SGHTA and CDR2 FQGTGA. CDR3 amino acids: CASSLNSRTGPYGYTF. The CDR3 DNA reads TGTGCCAGCAGCTTAAATTCCAGGACAGGGCCTTATGGCTACACCTTC.

Details on this clonotype: Germline is not matched at one junction end, which may reflect a read error. This chain links TRBV20-1 with TRBJ1-2, with D tentatively TRBD1 (6 bases). Germline-derived CDR1 and CDR2 are DFQATT and SNEGSKA (reference sequence). The CDR3 has 15 amino acids. The CDR3 sequence: CSTRSAGGLSYGYTF. Written as DNA, the CDR3 is TGCAGTACTAGGTCTGCCGGGGGGCTTAGCTATGGCTACACCTTC.

The gene calls are TRBV6-1 and TRBJ1-2; the D is unclear. The CDR3 sequence is 14 residues long. In germline, CDR1 is MNHNS, CDR2 SASEGT. Trimming pared 1 base from V and 7 bases from J, leaving 13 bases between. CDR3 protein: CASSEERFIAGYTF. As DNA, the CDR3 is TGTGCCAGCAGTGAAGAGAGGTTTATTGCTGGCTACACCTTC.

The CDR3 sequence: CASRQGKNTEAFF. In DNA form, the CDR3 reads TGTGCCAGCAGACAGGGAAAGAACACTGAAGCTTTCTTT. This chain uses TRBV7-9 with TRBJ1-1; the D gene is possibly TRBD1 (6 bases). Germline assignment: CDR1 SEHNR and CDR2 FQNEAQ (reference sequence). This CDR3 spans 13 amino acids. The V end was cut by 6 bases, the J end by 1 base, with 9 bases between.

This clonotype appeared a few times. CDR3 protein: CASSSERVRYGYTF. CDR3 DNA: TGTGCCAGCAGTTCCGAGCGAGTTCGGTATGGCTACACCTTC. V gene TRBV6-5 combines with J gene TRBJ1-2; D is undetermined. Trimming pared 4 bases from V and 5 bases from J, leaving 14 bases between. The CDR3 totals 14 residues. The germline CDR1 and CDR2 sequences are MNHEY and SVGAGI.

This clonotype has more than one count but fewer than ten. This chain joins TRBV7-2 and TRBJ2-5; D remains ambiguous. The CDR3 runs 13 residues. V was shortened by 1 base and J by 11 bases, with 14 bases between the two germline ends. Germline loops: CDR1 SGHTA, CDR2 FQGNSA. The CDR3 protein is CASSLEASEEQYF. CDR3 nucleotide sequence: TGTGCCAGCAGCTTAGAGGCGTCGGAAGAGCAGTACTTC. The full variable domain, in which reference TRBV7-2 and TRBJ2-5 provide the parts outside the CDR3, is GAGVSQSPSNKVTEKGKDVELRCDPISGHTALYWYRQSLGQGLEFLIYFQGNSAPDKSGLPSDRFSAERTGGSVSTLTIQRTQQEDSAVYLCASSLEASEEQYFGPGTRLLVL.

The V call is TRBV5-1, the J call TRBJ2-7; TRBD1 matches at 9 bases. With 4 bases clipped from V and 5 bases from J, the junction kept 13 bases outside the gene matches. There are 16 residues in the CDR3. Germline V lookup: CDR1 SGHRS, CDR2 YFSETQ. For the CDR3, the DNA is TGCGCCAGCAGCCAAGAACCCGGGACAGGGAAGAACGAGCAGTACTTC. Its protein is CASSQEPGTGKNEQYF.

The chain couples TRBV7-9 to TRBJ2-3; no clear D. Germline V CDR1 and CDR2: SEHNR, FQNEAQ (reference sequence). V was pared by 3 bases and J by 6 bases, with 7 bases between. The CDR3 is 12 amino acids. Here the CDR3 DNA reads TGTGCCAGCAGCTTTGAGTGGGATACGCAGTATTTT. It encodes CASSFEWDTQYF.

This clonotype was seen a handful of times. This chain uses TRBV27 with TRBJ2-7, with 10 bases fitting TRBD2. Looked up from germline, CDR1 is MNHEY and CDR2 is SMNVEV (reference sequence). Germline trimming cut 6 bases from V and 1 base from J; bases unmatched to any gene: 3. The CDR3 sequence is 14 residues long. This CDR3 reads CASRTTSGSYEQYF. The CDR3 region has the DNA TGTGCCAGCAGGACGACTAGCGGGTCCTACGAGCAGTACTTC.

A few counts support this clonotype. V is TRBV20-1 and J is TRBJ2-7; D is possibly TRBD1 (7 bases). The germline gives CDR1 DFQATT, CDR2 SNEGSKA (reference sequence). The CDR3 spans 16 residues. Trimming removed 3 bases at V and 3 bases at J, with 21 bases between. DNA of the CDR3: TGCAGTGCTAGCCCCCACGGCGGAGGGGGCATCTACGAGCAGTACTTC. The encoded protein is CSASPHGGGGIYEQYF.

Comment on this clonotype: One end of the junction varies from germline; a read error may be responsible. The chain employs TRBV5-4 and TRBJ1-1; 7 bases agree with TRBD1. The length of the CDR3 is 13 residues. Germline CDR1 is SGHNT and CDR2 is YYREEE (reference sequence). The CDR3 nucleotides read TGTGCCAGCCGGGACAGTGGGAACACCGAAGCTTTCTTT. This gives the protein CASRDSGNTEAFF.

The genes are TRBV2 and TRBJ2-7; maybe TRBD1 (6 bases). Trimming took off 5 bases at V and 8 bases at J, with 19 bases between the two ends. The CDR3 is 14 amino acids. Per germline, CDR1 SNHLY and CDR2 FYNNEI. The CDR3 protein is CASSPDRGLYKQYF. Here the CDR3 DNA reads TGTGCCAGCAGTCCGGACAGAGGGCTTTACAAGCAGTACTTC.

A few counts support this clonotype. The chain has TRBV5-1 and TRBJ2-7; D is perhaps TRBD1 (6 bases). In germline, CDR1 is SGHRS, CDR2 YFSETQ. The CDR3 has 14 amino acids. V dropped 3 bases and J dropped 0 bases, with 10 bases sitting between them. Written as DNA, the CDR3 is TGCGCCAGCAGCTCAGGGGACAACTCCTACGAGCAGTACTTC. This encodes CASSSGDNSYEQYF. The full variable domain, completed using reference TRBV5-1 and TRBJ2-7, is KAGVTQTPRYLIKTRGQQVTLSCSPISGHRSVSWYQQTPGQGLQFLFEYFSETQRNKGNFPGRFSGRQFSNSRSEMNVSTLELGDSALYLCASSSGDNSYEQYFGPGTRLTVT.

This clonotype was recorded a few times. The chain employs TRBV10-3 and TRBJ2-1, with 7 nucleotides matching TRBD2. Germline V gives CDR1 ENHRY, CDR2 SYGVKD. The CDR3 covers 15 residues. V was pared by 6 bases and J by 2 bases, with 7 bases of the junction left unmatched. CDR3 loop: CAISELASAYNEQFF. The CDR3 bases are TGTGCCATCAGCGAACTAGCGTCGGCCTACAATGAGCAGTTCTTC.

The V call is TRBV9, the J call TRBJ2-5; 9 bases map to TRBD2. CDR3 length equals 16 residues. Germline-derived CDR1 and CDR2 are SGDLS and YYNGEE. V shed 3 bases and J 2 bases; nucleotides not matched to a gene: 8. In DNA form, the CDR3 reads TGTGCCAGCAGCGACAGCGGGGGGCCAAGACAAGAGACCCAGTACTTC. Its translation is CASSDSGGPRQETQYF. The whole variable domain, filled in from reference TRBV9 and TRBJ2-5, reads DSGVTQTPKHLITATGQRVTLRCSPRSGDLSVYWYQQSLDQGLQFLIQYYNGEERAKGNILERFSAQQFPDLHSELNLSSLELGDSALYFCASSDSGGPRQETQYFGPGTRLLVL.

The chain couples TRBV7-9 to TRBJ2-2; D is uncertain. This CDR3 region has 15 residues. V dropped 5 bases and J dropped 2 bases, with 12 bases sitting between them. Per germline, CDR1 SEHNR and CDR2 FQNEAQ (reference sequence). The chain's CDR3 is CASSPWRGNTGELFF. The DNA of the CDR3 is TGTGCCAGCAGCCCCTGGCGAGGAAACACCGGGGAGCTGTTTTTT. Complete variable domain (other parts from reference TRBV7-9 and TRBJ2-2): DTGVSQNPRHKITKRGQNVTFRCDPISEHNRLYWYRQTLGQGPEFLTYFQNEAQLEKSRLLSDRFSAERPKGSFSTLEIQRTEQGDSAMYLCASSPWRGNTGELFFGEGSRLTVL.

The chain employs TRBV6-1 and TRBJ2-5; D unclear. The J call is doubtful: the DNA matches TRBJ2-7 better. The CDR3 length is 14 residues. Per germline, CDR1 MNHNS and CDR2 SASEGT. This CDR3 reads CASSEDVVRDEQYV. CDR3 DNA: TGTGCCAGCAGTGAAGATGTGGTCCGAGACGAGCAGTACGTC.

This clonotype has only a few counts. V gene TRBV29-1 combines with J gene TRBJ2-1, with D possibly being TRBD2 (6 bases). V was pared by 5 bases and J by 4 bases, with 24 bases between. Germline V CDR1 and CDR2: SQVTM, ANQGSEA. This CDR3 has 17 residues. CDR3 amino acids: CSVNTPTFSGVYNEQFF. The CDR3 bases are TGCAGCGTTAATACACCTACATTCTCGGGGGTTTACAATGAGCAGTTCTTC.

In this sample, this clonotype turned up a few times. The chain has TRBV6-6 and TRBJ1-2, with unresolved D. The germline CDR1 and CDR2 sequences are MNHNY and SVGAGI (reference sequence). Trimming took 6 bases from V and 5 from J, leaving 16 bases between them. CDR3 length equals 14 residues. The DNA of the CDR3 is TGTGCCAGCAGCGCCCTTTGGCCCTCGTATGGCTACACCTTC. Translating it yields CASSALWPSYGYTF.

The gene calls are TRBV5-1 and TRBJ1-1; D gene unclear. Trimming took off 4 bases at V and 0 bases at J, with 22 bases between the two ends. The CDR3 totals 18 residues. Germline loops: CDR1 SGHRS, CDR2 YFSETQ. The CDR3 is CASSPLGGGVNVNTEAFF. CDR3 DNA sequence: TGCGCCAGCAGCCCCCTGGGAGGCGGAGTAAACGTGAACACTGAAGCTTTCTTT.

DNA of the CDR3: TGTGCCAGCAGCCCTCAGCCGCAGGGTGTGACACCCCTCCACTTT. As protein: CASSPQPQGVTPLHF. The chain is built from TRBV9 and TRBJ1-6, with D perhaps matching TRBD1 (5 bases). Germline assignment: CDR1 SGDLS and CDR2 YYNGEE. V lost 4 bases to trimming and J lost 11 bases, with 19 bases between them. The CDR3 spans 15 residues. Variable domain in full (rest from reference TRBV9 and TRBJ1-6): DSGVTQTPKHLITATGQRVTLRCSPRSGDLSVYWYQQSLDQGLQFLIQYYNGEERAKGNILERFSAQQFPDLHSELNLSSLELGDSALYFCASSPQPQGVTPLHFGNGTRLTVT.